The present T cell receptor beta chain was sequenced within a study of blood T cells in healthy people across ages. Deletions cut 0 bases from V and 2 bases from J, with 12 bases between. The CDR3 is 15 amino acids. Germline CDR1 and CDR2: SGHRS and YFSETQ. In this sample, this clonotype turned up a few times. Antigen: not known. Each donor's blood draw was roughly 9.5 milliliters of peripheral blood. Researchers isolated at least 7 million PBMCs per sample. The study, taken as a whole, reports: Aged donors had fewer naive CD4+ cells and lower diversity than long-lived donors.

Combining a sample-barcoded 5' primer with a J-beta primer mix, a second PCR ran for 7 to 11 cycles. From the 5' RACE reads, TCRdb called clonotypes with MiXCR, one entry per CDR3 protein. The sample shows approximately 1.5 million distinct CDR3 sequences, 40% to 45% of them seen only once. The source is a woman younger than 35 in good health. The chain employs TRBV5-1 and TRBJ2-7; D is undetermined. Sequencing was performed on blood. CDR3 DNA: TGCGCCAGCAGCTTGGAACCTGCGATGCCCTACGAGCAGTACTTC. Residues: CASSLEPAMPYEQYF.